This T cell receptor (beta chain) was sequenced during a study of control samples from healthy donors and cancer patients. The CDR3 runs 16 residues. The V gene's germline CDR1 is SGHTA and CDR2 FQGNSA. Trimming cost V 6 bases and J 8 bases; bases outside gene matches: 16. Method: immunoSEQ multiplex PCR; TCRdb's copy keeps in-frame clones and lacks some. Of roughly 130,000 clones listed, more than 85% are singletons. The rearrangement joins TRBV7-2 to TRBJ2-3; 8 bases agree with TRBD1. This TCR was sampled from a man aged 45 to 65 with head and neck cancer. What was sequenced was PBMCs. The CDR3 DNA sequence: TGTGCCAGCAGTCCTCCGGGGACAGGAGGAGAGGGTACGCAGTATTTT. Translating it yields CASSPPGTGGEGTQYF.